The TCR beta chain under discussion was sequenced for a study of blood T cell repertoires in COVID-19. Study overall: Collection of acute and convalescent COVID-19 samples took place in the United States, Italy and Spain. PBMCs, B-cell-depleted T cells, or T cells provided the cDNA or gDNA that made up the material.

This clone was seen only once. In the original processing: Estimates of nucleated cell counts were drawn from the amplification of reference gene primers. Assay used: immunoSEQ multiplex PCR; TCRdb lists only in-frame clones, some missing. That table supplies the V and J calls and clone size; D and trimming were determined from the DNA. This table holds more than 15,000 clones, over 80% found once. V lost 6 bases and J 5 bases, leaving 11 bases between the germline ends. The germline V gene encodes CDR1 MNHEY and CDR2 SVGAGI. The CDR3 spans 13 residues. The sequencing input was peripheral blood. The source is a human donor in a cohort sampled during active COVID-19. The chain links TRBV6-5 to TRBJ2-1; D is possibly TRBD1 (6 bases). The CDR3 region has the DNA TGTGCCAGCAGAATGGGACAAAACAATGAGCAGTTCTTC. Protein: CASRMGQNNEQFF.